The source of this T cell receptor beta chain is a study of shared clonotypes between healthy human individuals. Across the whole study: The composition of the donors was a couple of women and a few men aged 18 to 49.

The repertoire was sequenced with immunoSEQ multiplex PCR; TCRdb's copy has only in-frame clones and lacks some. In the table there are 1.5 million to 2.5 million clones, about 95% of which are singletons. Regarding this clone: Its antigen is still unknown. The sample has other DNA sequences that encode this CDR3 too.

Terminally differentiated effector memory CD45RA+ cells were excluded from the naive CD8 cells, which were CD45RO-negative and positively selected for CCR7. Donors, without exception, were Caucasian adults residing in Nashville, Tennessee. Germline V lookup: CDR1 MNHEY, CDR2 SMNVEV (reference sequence). The CDR3 runs 9 residues. Deletions cut 8 bases from V and 8 bases from J, with 4 bases between. Study-wide points: Clonotypes that were shared across a handful of donors made up around 5% of naive CD4 clonotypes.

Input material: naive CD8+ T cells sorted from blood. This clonotype originated in a man aged 18 to 30 in good health. The chain has TRBV27 and TRBJ2-1; D uncertain. Here the CDR3 reads CASGYEQFF. CDR3 nucleotide sequence: TGTGCCAGCGGGTATGAGCAGTTCTTC.